This T cell receptor (beta chain) came from a study of blood T cells in healthy people across ages. General study points: Significant beta diversity loss was already apparent by age around 36, declining roughly linearly.

This clonotype was recorded a few times. Its antigen is unidentified. A sample-barcoded 5' primer and a J-beta primer mix were used in a second PCR of roughly 6 to 11 cycles. TCRdb reprocessed the 5' RACE reads with MiXCR, giving one entry per CDR3 protein. The sample carries around 1,000,000 distinct CDR3 sequences, about two fifths recorded once. This receptor was taken from a man aged 18 to 35 in good health. The sample taken for sequencing was blood.

DNA for the CDR3: TGCAGCGTTGAACAGGGAGCCTACGAGCAGTACTTC. It yields the protein CSVEQGAYEQYF. The chain has TRBV29-1 and TRBJ2-7; perhaps D is TRBD1 or TRBD2 (5 bases each). Germline loops: CDR1 SQVTM, CDR2 ANQGSEA. V was pared by 2 bases and J by 2 bases, with 7 bases between. CDR3 length: 12 amino acids.